These T cell receptor beta chains were read from a single sample in a study of T cell responses to AZD1222 COVID-19 vaccine. The protocol was immunoSEQ multiplex PCR, while the TCRdb copy is restricted to in-frame clones and leaves out a portion. Seen here are 95,000 to 110,000 clones, approximately 90% observed once, and the top ten hold roughly 4.3%. The sample in question was peripheral blood, obtained on day 0 of AZD1222 vaccination. Receptor source: an adult in good health. CDR3s include the opening cysteine and the closing phenylalanine or tryptophan. The D gene is left open where the match is weak. Rows give clone size only sometimes, using once, few, many, or a class for an expanded clone.

size,V,length,J,D,DNA,CDR3
NA,TRBV9,12,TRBJ1-1,NA,TGTGCCAGCAGCGCTCCCAACACTGAAGCTTTCTTT,CASSAPNTEAFF
NA,TRBV3-1/TRBV3-2,11,TRBJ2-5,NA,TGTGCCAGCAGCCAAGAGAGGACCCAGTACTTC,CASSQERTQYF
NA,TRBV5-1,16,TRBJ2-2,TRBD1,TGCGCCAGCAGCGGTATGGGGACAGGGTCTGGAGGGGAGCTGTTTTTT,CASSGMGTGSGGELFF
NA,TRBV12-3/TRBV12-4,12,TRBJ2-3,NA,TGTGCCAGCAGTCCCCGCACAGATACGCAGTATTTT,CASSPRTDTQYF
NA,TRBV5-1,15,TRBJ1-2,NA,TGCGCCAGCAGCTCCCCCGAACGGGTGGGTACTGGCTACACCTTC,CASSSPERVGTGYTF
NA,TRBV12-3/TRBV12-4,13,TRBJ1-5,NA,TGTGCCACCTCCCGGCAGGTCAATCAGCCCCAGCATTTT,CATSRQVNQPQHF
NA,TRBV5-1,16,TRBJ2-1,NA,TGCGCCAGCAGCTTCCATAGTGGGGGCCTAGACAATGAGCAGTTCTTC,CASSFHSGGLDNEQFF
NA,TRBV11-2,15,TRBJ1-6,NA,TGTGCCAGCAGCTTCGAACAGGCCTATAATTCACCCCTCCACTTT,CASSFEQAYNSPLHF
NA,TRBV30,13,TRBJ1-1,NA,TGTGCCTGCCAACCACAGAGCGACACTGAAGCTTTCTTT,CACQPQSDTEAFF
NA,TRBV21-1,15,TRBJ1-2,NA,TGTGCCAGCTGGCTTCAGGTCCCCTTACTCTATGGCTACACCTTC,CASWLQVPLLYGYTF
NA,TRBV18,15,TRBJ1-4,NA,TGTGCCAGCTCACCAGGTTCGGGGGATTCTGAAAAACTGTTTTTT,CASSPGSGDSEKLFF
few,TRBV7-2,14,TRBJ1-5,NA,TGTGCCAGCAGCTTCGCGGTTAGCAATCAGCCCCAGCATTTT,CASSFAVSNQPQHF
NA,TRBV28,12,TRBJ1-1,NA,TGTGCCAGCAGAGCAGGGTTCACTGAAGCTTTCTTT,CASRAGFTEAFF
NA,TRBV19,14,TRBJ2-1,TRBD2,TGTGCCAGCAATAGGGGCGGGGGGTTAAATGAGCAGTTCTTC,CASNRGGGLNEQFF
NA,TRBV7-6,15,TRBJ2-5,TRBD2,TGTGCCAGCAGCTTAGTAGCGGGAGTAGGGGAGACCCAGTACTTC,CASSLVAGVGETQYF
NA,TRBV9,13,TRBJ1-1,NA,TGTGCCAGCAGCGTGAAGCCAGGGGATCAAGCTTTCTTT,CASSVKPGDQAFF
NA,TRBV28,15,TRBJ1-5,NA,TGTGCCAGCAGTTTATCCAGAAACAAGGGAGGGCCCCAGCATTTT,CASSLSRNKGGPQHF
NA,TRBV7-9,12,TRBJ1-2,NA,TGTGCCAGCAGCTTAGGAGGGGGTGGCTACACCTTC,CASSLGGGGYTF
NA,TRBV19,15,TRBJ1-3,NA,TGTGCCAGTAGCCTCGAGGGGGGGAGTGGAAACACCATATATTTT,CASSLEGGSGNTIYF
NA,TRBV7-2,19,TRBJ2-2,TRBD2,TGTGCCAGCAGCTTAGTGGTTAGCGGGGGGAGAAGGGTCACCGGGGAGCTGTTTTTT,CASSLVVSGGRRVTGELFF
NA,TRBV6-2/TRBV6-3,14,TRBJ1-1,NA,TGTGCCAGCAGTTCGTCGACAGAGAGCACTGAAGCTTTCTTT,CASSSSTESTEAFF
NA,TRBV12-5,13,TRBJ1-6,TRBD1,TGTGCTAGCGGACAGGGGGGTAATTCACCCCTCCACTTT,CASGQGGNSPLHF
NA,TRBV4-1,15,TRBJ1-5,NA,TGCGCCAGCAGCCAAGTTTCCGGAGGAAATCAGCCCCAGCATTTT,CASSQVSGGNQPQHF
NA,TRBV7-2,14,TRBJ1-1,TRBD1,TGTGCCAGCAGCTTTCAGGGGGCGCGGACTGAAGCTTTCTTT,CASSFQGARTEAFF
NA,TRBV30,15,TRBJ2-4,TRBD2,TGTGCCTGGAGTGGCGGGGGGGCGGCCAAAAACATTCAGTACTTC,CAWSGGGAAKNIQYF
NA,TRBV7-2,18,TRBJ2-1,TRBD2,TGTGCCAGCAGCTTCTCCCGACTAGCGGGGGACATTTACAATGAGCAGTTCTTC,CASSFSRLAGDIYNEQFF
NA,TRBV6-5,14,TRBJ1-3,NA,TGTGCCAGCAGTTTCGGGGGTTCTGGAAACACCATATATTTT,CASSFGGSGNTIYF
NA,TRBV30,12,TRBJ1-2,NA,TGTGCCTGGACAAGCCTGAACTATGGCTACACCTTC,CAWTSLNYGYTF
NA,TRBV6-4,13,TRBJ1-5,NA,TGTGCCAGCAGTGCTGGAGGCAATCAGCCCCAGCATTTT,CASSAGGNQPQHF
once,TRBV30,14,TRBJ2-5,TRBD2,TGTGCCGGAACCAGACTAGCGGGAGTCGAGACCCAGTACTTC,CAGTRLAGVETQYF
NA,TRBV27,14,TRBJ2-3,NA,TGTGCCAGCCATCCAGCTATTAGAACAGATACGCAGTATTTT,CASHPAIRTDTQYF
NA,TRBV7-9,17,TRBJ1-6,TRBD1,TGTGCCAGCAGCCTTAGGACAGGCAGACTTATGAATTCACCCCTCCACTTT,CASSLRTGRLMNSPLHF
NA,TRBV7-9,15,TRBJ1-2,NA,TGTGCCAGCAGCTTAGGTGCGGGGGACTCGTATGGCTACACCTTC,CASSLGAGDSYGYTF
NA,TRBV30,15,TRBJ1-5,NA,TGTGCCTCCGCGGGTGGACTCGGGAGCAATCAGCCCCAGCATTTT,CASAGGLGSNQPQHF
NA,TRBV15,15,TRBJ2-1,TRBD2,TGTGCCACCAGCAGGGATAGCGGGAGGGCCAATGAGCAGTTCTTC,CATSRDSGRANEQFF
NA,TRBV6-5,13,TRBJ2-1,NA,TGTGCCAGCAGTTTCCGTGAGGGTGATGAGCAGTTCTTC,CASSFREGDEQFF
NA,TRBV18,14,TRBJ1-2,NA,TGTGCCAGCTCACCACCGGATTCCGCTTATGGCTACACCTTC,CASSPPDSAYGYTF
NA,TRBV6-1,11,TRBJ1-1,NA,TGTGCCAGCAGTGAAGTCTCTGAAGCTTTCTTT,CASSEVSEAFF
NA,TRBV28,15,TRBJ1-3,NA,TGTGCCAGCAGTTTAGCTGTCCAGGGAAGAAACACCATATATTTT,CASSLAVQGRNTIYF
NA,TRBV6-2/TRBV6-3,15,TRBJ1-3,NA,TGTGCCAGCAGTGCGGGACAACGCTCTGGAAACACCATATATTTT,CASSAGQRSGNTIYF
NA,TRBV5-1,15,TRBJ2-3,TRBD1,TGCGCCAGCTTGGCCGGGACAGGGGCCCGAAATACGCAGTATTTT,CASLAGTGARNTQYF
NA,TRBV27,15,TRBJ2-1,TRBD2,TGTGCCAGCAGCCCTGTCGGGGGGTCCTACAATGAGCAGTTCTTC,CASSPVGGSYNEQFF
NA,TRBV7-9,15,TRBJ2-5,TRBD1,TGTGCCAGCAGCATCCCGGGACAGAGGGGGGAGACCCAGTACTTC,CASSIPGQRGETQYF
NA,TRBV18,14,TRBJ1-1,NA,TGTGCCAGCTCACCAGGGAGGGGGGGAGGTGAAGCTTTCTTT,CASSPGRGGGEAFF
NA,TRBV10-3,14,TRBJ2-7,TRBD1,TGTGCCATCATGGGGCAGGGGGTCCCCTACGAGCAGTACTTC,CAIMGQGVPYEQYF
once,TRBV27,12,TRBJ2-7,NA,TGTGCCAGCAGTTGGCTCGGTGGCGAGCAGTACTTC,CASSWLGGEQYF
NA,TRBV3-1/TRBV3-2,16,TRBJ1-1,TRBD1,TGTGCCAGCAGCCCCCGGACAGGTCGCGCGATAACTGAAGCTTTCTTT,CASSPRTGRAITEAFF
NA,TRBV6-5,13,TRBJ1-1,NA,TGTGCCAGCGGTATGTCCCCGAACACTGAAGCTTTCTTT,CASGMSPNTEAFF
NA,TRBV28,15,TRBJ2-1,TRBD1,TGTGCCAGCAGGTATGCCGGACAGGGCATAGATGAGCAGTTCTTC,CASRYAGQGIDEQFF
once,TRBV2,12,TRBJ1-4,NA,TGTGCCAGCAGTGGGACCGAGGAAAAACTGTTTTTT,CASSGTEEKLFF
NA,TRBV3-1/TRBV3-2,13,TRBJ2-5,NA,TGTGCCAGCAGCCTCCTACCTTGGGAGACCCAGTACTTC,CASSLLPWETQYF
NA,TRBV19,14,TRBJ1-3,NA,TGTGCCAGTAGGGGAAAGGCCCCGAGAAACACCATATATTTT,CASRGKAPRNTIYF
few,TRBV4-3,17,TRBJ1-5,NA,TGCGCCAGCAGCCAGGAAAGGGACCTAGGGTTCGGTCAGCCCCAGCATTTT,CASSQERDLGFGQPQHF
NA,TRBV5-4,15,TRBJ2-5,TRBD2,TGTGCCAGCAGCTTGGGTAGCGGGGGTCAAGAGACCCAGTACTTC,CASSLGSGGQETQYF
NA,TRBV5-6,13,TRBJ1-1,NA,TGTGCCAGCACCTGGCGAGAGGACACTGAAGCTTTCTTT,CASTWREDTEAFF
once,TRBV30,13,TRBJ2-1,TRBD2,TGTGCCTGGTCAACGGGACTAGCCAATGAGCAGTTCTTC,CAWSTGLANEQFF
NA,TRBV7-2,16,TRBJ1-1,TRBD1,TGTGCCAGCAGCTTTAACCGGGACAGGGCTAACACTGAAGCTTTCTTT,CASSFNRDRANTEAFF
NA,TRBV5-6,13,TRBJ2-5,NA,TGTGCCAGCAGCTCGTGGCCCCAAGAGACCCAGTACTTC,CASSSWPQETQYF
NA,TRBV2,13,TRBJ1-3,NA,TGTGCCAGCCTGATTAGCTCTGGAAACACCATATATTTT,CASLISSGNTIYF